This TCR beta chain was profiled in a study of T cells in narcolepsy. Note on this clone: Its antigen is not known.

CDR3 length equals 14 residues. Germline assignment: CDR1 SGHNT and CDR2 YYREEE (reference sequence). Germline trimming cut 2 bases from V and 3 bases from J; bases unmatched to any gene: 5. Study-level points and caveats: Same-patient CSF and blood CD4+ T cell clonotypes included HCRT-specific and TRIB2-specific autoreactive ones. Autoreactive clone sequences were missing from some blood memory CD4+ repertoires.

Generated by immunoSEQ multiplex PCR, the TCRdb table keeps only in-frame clones and is missing some. Altogether about 30,000 clones are present, roughly 78% being singletons, with the ten largest covering 0.95% to 1.5%. The TCR sequence derives from a human donor with narcolepsy. Specimen: CD45RA- memory CD4+ T cells from PBMCs. V usage is TRBV5-4 and J usage is TRBJ2-7; the match to TRBD1 covers 7 bases. CDR3 sequence: CASSFEGQSYEQYF. In DNA form, the CDR3 reads TGTGCCAGCAGCTTTGAGGGACAGAGCTACGAGCAGTACTTC.